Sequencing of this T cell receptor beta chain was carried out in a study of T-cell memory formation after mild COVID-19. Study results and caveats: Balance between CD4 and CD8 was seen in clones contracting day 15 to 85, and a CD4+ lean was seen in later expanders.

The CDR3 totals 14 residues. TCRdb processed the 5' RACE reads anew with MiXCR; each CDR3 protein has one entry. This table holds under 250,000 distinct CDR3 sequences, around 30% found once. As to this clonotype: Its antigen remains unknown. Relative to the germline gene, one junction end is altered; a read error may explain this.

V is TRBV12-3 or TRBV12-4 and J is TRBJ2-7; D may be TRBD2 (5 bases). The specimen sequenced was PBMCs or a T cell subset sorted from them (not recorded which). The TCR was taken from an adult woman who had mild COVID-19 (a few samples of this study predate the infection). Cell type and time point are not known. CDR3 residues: CASSLRVGSDRSHF. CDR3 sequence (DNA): TGTGCCAGCAGTTTACGGGTAGGGAGCGACCGCTCACATTTC.